This section outlines one T cell receptor (beta chain) sequence together with its context. Many counts were recorded for this clonotype. The target of this receptor is not known. Base-call qualities are not available, and no considerably larger clone is one nucleotide away. For unsorted PBMC libraries, 2 million PBMCs were used after storage in RNAlater at -80 degrees C until RNA extraction. The multiple sclerosis patients were enrolled in a US clinical protocol that used magnetic resonance imaging to evaluate disease progression. Peripheral blood was subjected to Ficoll-Hypaque density gradient centrifugation to isolate PBMCs, which were then cryopreserved in liquid nitrogen. Germline trimming amounts to 0 bases on V and 4 bases on J, with 6 as the count of junction bases outside the gene matches. CDR1 is given as SGHRS and CDR2 as YFSETQ, both from the germline V gene. The CDR3, cysteine through phenylalanine, is 15 amino acids long. The kept DNA is CDR3 alone, 45 bases in frame from the first base.

cDNA synthesis used template-switch 5'RACE with a primer carrying a 10-nucleotide random unique molecular identifier tagging each TCR transcript. Each sequencing run produced over 160 million TCR-beta sequences covering 15-18 subjects. Total RNA was extracted with the RNeasy kit. The KAPA Real-time Library Amplification kit was used to amplify TCR-beta VDJ regions with primers targeting the TCR constant region and the 5'RACE anchor. A first PCR added sample indexes and Illumina adaptors, after which a second PCR increased the library yield. After Ampure bead purification, the TCR product of roughly 650 bp was size-selected on a 2% E-gel SizeSelection system. Before pooling, library quality was checked on a Bioanalyzer, concentration was measured with Qubit, and libraries were quantified with the Kapa Library Quantification kit. Paired-end 2 x 150 bp sequencing of the libraries was performed on an Illumina HiSeq 2500. To increase sequence diversity, roughly 23-30% phiX was spiked into each library pool. For the original study's pipeline: Quality-filtered reads were processed with the UMI-based MiGEC pipeline, which removed over 75% of raw TCR sequences during error correction. VDJ genes were aligned to IMGT germline references, and each clonotype was defined by a unique CDR3 amino acid sequence together with V-J genes. Clonal expansion, Shannon diversity and CDR3 relatedness (CalcPairwiseDistances, ClusterSamples) were evaluated with VDJtools, and phylogenetic trees were built with CLCbio workbench. Expanded clones were defined as having at least 8 unique UMIs, based on coefficient-of-variation modelling across technical triplicates. The raw public data were reprocessed by TCRdb itself: fastp quality trimming at Q25, MiXCR clonotype calling, in-frame beta chains only. One record per CDR3 amino acid sequence lists the most common genes and DNA. The V and J calls reflect TCRdb's pipeline rather than the authors' work. Present in this sample are about 66,000 distinct CDR3 sequences, nearly 3.5% of which were seen just once. Around 3.7% of the sample rests with the top ten.

This sample is part of a study of neurological immune-mediated disorders (dated by TCRdb to the late 2010s). Looking at the study overall: Among the roughly 34 multiple sclerosis patients, approximately 30 had relapsing-remitting MS and 3 had secondary progressive MS. Longitudinal samples, technical triplicates and paired sorted CD4+ and CD8+ T-cell subsets, alongside PBMC samples, were included among the roughly 110 TCR-beta libraries. The cohort was made up of 68 subjects, consisting of roughly 15 HAM/TSP patients, roughly 35 multiple sclerosis patients and 20 healthy controls. Peripheral blood TCR-beta repertoires from patients with HTLV-I-associated myelopathy (HAM/TSP), patients with multiple sclerosis, and healthy controls were compared in the study using UMI-based sequencing.

General study outcomes and caveats: The MS cluster showed no association with clinical or MRI features, and the authors stated that larger cohorts are needed. Across subjects, expanded clones never shared an identical CDR3 amino acid sequence, which suggests that the TCR-beta repertoires in every group were private. TCR clonal expansion was highest in HAM/TSP patients and lowest in MS patients, with MS patients falling below even healthy controls. In a phylogenetic analysis, the repertoires of 18 out of 34 MS patients fell into a single cluster of related CDR3 sequences, pointing to a possible signature at the repertoire level.

The receptor comes from a man aged 35 to 55 with multiple sclerosis. The sequence joins TRBV5-1 to TRBJ2-7; 8 nucleotides in the junction match TRBD1. The sample taken for sequencing was PBMCs. The DNA is as follows: TGCGCCAGCAGCTTGGCAGGGGGCCGACTTTACGAGCAGTACTTC. Its amino acids are CASSLAGGRLYEQYF.